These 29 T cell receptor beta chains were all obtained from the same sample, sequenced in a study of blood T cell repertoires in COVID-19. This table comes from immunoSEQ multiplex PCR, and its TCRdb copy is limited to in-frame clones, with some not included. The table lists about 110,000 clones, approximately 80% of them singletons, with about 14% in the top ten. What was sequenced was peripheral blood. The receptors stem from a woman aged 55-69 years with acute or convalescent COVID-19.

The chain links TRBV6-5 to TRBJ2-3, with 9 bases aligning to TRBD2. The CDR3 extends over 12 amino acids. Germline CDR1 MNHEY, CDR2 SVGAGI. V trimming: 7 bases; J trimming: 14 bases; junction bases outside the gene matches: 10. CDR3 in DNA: TGTGCCAGCAAAAGTAGCGGGGGCCGAGGGTATTTT. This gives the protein CASKSSGGRGYF.

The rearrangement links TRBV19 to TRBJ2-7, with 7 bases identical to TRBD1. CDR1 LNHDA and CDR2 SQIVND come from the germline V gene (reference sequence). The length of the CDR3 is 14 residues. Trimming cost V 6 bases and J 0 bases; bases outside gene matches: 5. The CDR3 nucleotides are TGTGCCAGTAGCTCCAGGGGGAACTCCTACGAGCAGTACTTC. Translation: CASSSRGNSYEQYF.

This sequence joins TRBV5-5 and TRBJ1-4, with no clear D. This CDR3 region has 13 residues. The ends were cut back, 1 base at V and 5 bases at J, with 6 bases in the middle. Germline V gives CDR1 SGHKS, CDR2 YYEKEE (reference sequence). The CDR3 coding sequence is TGTGCCAGCAGCTTGTATCCGAATGAAAAACTGTTTTTT. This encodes CASSLYPNEKLFF.

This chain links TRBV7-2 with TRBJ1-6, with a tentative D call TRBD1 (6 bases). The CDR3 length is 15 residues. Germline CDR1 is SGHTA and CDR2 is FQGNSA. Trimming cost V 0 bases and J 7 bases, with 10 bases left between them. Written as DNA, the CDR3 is TGTGCCAGCAGCTTAGCAGCCGGGACAAATTCACCCCTCCACTTT. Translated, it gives CASSLAAGTNSPLHF.

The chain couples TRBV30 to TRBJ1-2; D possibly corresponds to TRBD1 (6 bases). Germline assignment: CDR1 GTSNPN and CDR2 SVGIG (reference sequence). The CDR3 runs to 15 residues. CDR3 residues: CAGAPRRGDSYGYTF. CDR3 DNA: TGTGCGGGGGCTCCCCGCCGGGGCGATTCGTATGGCTACACCTTC.

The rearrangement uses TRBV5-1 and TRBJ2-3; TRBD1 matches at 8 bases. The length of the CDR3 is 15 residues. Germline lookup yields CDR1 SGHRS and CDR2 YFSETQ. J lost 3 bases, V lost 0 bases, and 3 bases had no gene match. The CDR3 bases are TGCGCCAGCAGCTTGGAGGACAGGGCTACAGATACGCAGTATTTT. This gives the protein CASSLEDRATDTQYF.

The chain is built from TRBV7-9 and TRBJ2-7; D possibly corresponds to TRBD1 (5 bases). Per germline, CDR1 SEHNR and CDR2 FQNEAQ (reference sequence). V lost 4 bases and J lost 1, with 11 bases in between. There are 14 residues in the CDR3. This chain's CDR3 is CASSSTEMSYEQYF. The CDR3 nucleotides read TGTGCCAGCAGCTCGACAGAAATGTCCTACGAGCAGTACTTC.

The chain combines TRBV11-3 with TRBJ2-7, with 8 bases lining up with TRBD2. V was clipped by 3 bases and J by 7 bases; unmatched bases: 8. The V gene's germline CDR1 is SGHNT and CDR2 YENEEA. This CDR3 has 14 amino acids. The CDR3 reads CASSFTAGVDEQYF. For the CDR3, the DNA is TGTGCCAGCAGCTTTACAGCGGGAGTAGATGAGCAGTACTTC.

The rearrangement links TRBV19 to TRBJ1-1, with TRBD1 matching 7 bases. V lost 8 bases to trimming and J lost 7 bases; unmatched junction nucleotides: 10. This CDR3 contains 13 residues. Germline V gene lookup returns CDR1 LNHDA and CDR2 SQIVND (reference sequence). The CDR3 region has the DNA TGTGCCAGTCAACTGACAGGGCCGCATGAAGCTTTCTTT. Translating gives CASQLTGPHEAFF.

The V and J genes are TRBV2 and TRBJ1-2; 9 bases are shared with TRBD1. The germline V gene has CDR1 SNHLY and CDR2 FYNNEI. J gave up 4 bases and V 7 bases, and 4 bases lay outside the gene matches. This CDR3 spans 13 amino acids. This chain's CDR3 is CASIQTGGYGYTF. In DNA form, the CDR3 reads TGTGCCAGCATTCAGACAGGGGGCTATGGCTACACCTTC. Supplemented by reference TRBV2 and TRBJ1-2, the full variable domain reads EPEVTQTPSHQVTQMGQEVILRCVPISNHLYFYWYRQILGQKVEFLVSFYNNEISEKSEIFDDQFSVERPDGSNFTLKIRSTKLEDSAMYFCASIQTGGYGYTFGSGTRLTVV.

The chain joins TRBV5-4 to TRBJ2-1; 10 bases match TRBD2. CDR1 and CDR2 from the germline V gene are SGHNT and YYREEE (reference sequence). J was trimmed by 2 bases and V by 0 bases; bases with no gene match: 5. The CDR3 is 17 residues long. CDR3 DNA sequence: TGTGCCAGCAGCTTGGGGCTAGCGGGAGCCGCCTACAATGAGCAGTTCTTC. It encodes CASSLGLAGAAYNEQFF.

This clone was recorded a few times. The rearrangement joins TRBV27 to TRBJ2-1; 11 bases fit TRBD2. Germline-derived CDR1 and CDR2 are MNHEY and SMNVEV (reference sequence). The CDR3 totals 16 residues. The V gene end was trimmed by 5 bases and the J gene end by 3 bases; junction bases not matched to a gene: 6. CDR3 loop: CASSTNSGGDYNEQFF. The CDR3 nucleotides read TGTGCCAGCAGTACAAATAGCGGGGGGGACTACAATGAGCAGTTCTTC.

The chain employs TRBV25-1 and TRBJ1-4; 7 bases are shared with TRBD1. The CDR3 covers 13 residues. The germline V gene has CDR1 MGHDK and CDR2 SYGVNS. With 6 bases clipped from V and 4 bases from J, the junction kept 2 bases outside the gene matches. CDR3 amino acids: CASSRDSNEKLFF. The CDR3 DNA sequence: TGTGCCAGCAGCCGGGACAGTAATGAAAAACTGTTTTTT. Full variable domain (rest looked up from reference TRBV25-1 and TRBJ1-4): EADIYQTPRYLVIGTGKKITLECSQTMGHDKMYWYQQDPGMELHLIHYSYGVNSTEKGDLSSESTVSRIRTEHFPLTLESARPSHTSQYLCASSRDSNEKLFFGSGTQLSVL.

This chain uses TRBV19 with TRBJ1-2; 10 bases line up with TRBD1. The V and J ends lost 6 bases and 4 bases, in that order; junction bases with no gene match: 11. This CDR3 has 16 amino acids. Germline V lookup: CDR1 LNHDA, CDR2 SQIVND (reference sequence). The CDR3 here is CASRETGTGAFYGYTF. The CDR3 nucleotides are TGTGCCAGTAGAGAAACGGGGACAGGGGCGTTCTATGGCTACACCTTC.

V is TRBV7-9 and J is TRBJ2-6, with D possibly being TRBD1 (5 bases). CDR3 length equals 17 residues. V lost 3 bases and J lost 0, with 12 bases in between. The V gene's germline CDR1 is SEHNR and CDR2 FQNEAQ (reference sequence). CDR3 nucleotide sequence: TGTGCCAGCAGCTTTAGGGGCAAATACTCTGGGGCCAACGTCCTGACTTTC. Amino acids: CASSFRGKYSGANVLTF.

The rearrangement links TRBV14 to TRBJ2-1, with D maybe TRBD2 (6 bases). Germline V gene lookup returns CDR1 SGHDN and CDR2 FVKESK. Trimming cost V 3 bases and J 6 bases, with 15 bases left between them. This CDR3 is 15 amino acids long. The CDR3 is CASSQLGRPGNEQFF. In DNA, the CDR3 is TGTGCCAGCAGCCAGCTAGGGAGGCCGGGCAATGAGCAGTTCTTC.

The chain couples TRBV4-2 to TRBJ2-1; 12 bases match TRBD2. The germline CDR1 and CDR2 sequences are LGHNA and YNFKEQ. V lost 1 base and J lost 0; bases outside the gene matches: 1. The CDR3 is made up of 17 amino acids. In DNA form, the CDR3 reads TGTGCCAGCAGCCAAGCGACTAGCGGGAGCTCCTACAATGAGCAGTTCTTC. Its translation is CASSQATSGSSYNEQFF.

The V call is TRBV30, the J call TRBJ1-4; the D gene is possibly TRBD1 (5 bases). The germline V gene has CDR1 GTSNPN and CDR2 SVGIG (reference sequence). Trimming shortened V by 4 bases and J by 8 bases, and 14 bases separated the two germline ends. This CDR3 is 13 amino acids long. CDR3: CAWKDKTLEKLFF. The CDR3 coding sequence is TGTGCCTGGAAGGACAAGACCCTAGAAAAACTGTTTTTT.

CDR3 sequence reads: CASSYGLAGANGYTF. DNA for the CDR3: TGTGCCAGCAGTTACGGCCTGGCGGGGGCAAATGGCTACACCTTC. The chain combines TRBV6-5 with TRBJ1-2; a possible D gene is TRBD1 (6 bases). Germline assignment: CDR1 MNHEY and CDR2 SVGAGI. V was clipped by 2 bases and J by 6 bases, with 16 bases between them. This CDR3 contains 15 residues.

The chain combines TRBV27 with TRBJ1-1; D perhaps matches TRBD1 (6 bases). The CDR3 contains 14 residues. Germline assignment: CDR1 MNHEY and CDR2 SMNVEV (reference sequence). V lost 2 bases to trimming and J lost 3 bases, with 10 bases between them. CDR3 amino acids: CASSLLGADTEAFF. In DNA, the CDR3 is TGTGCCAGCAGTTTACTGGGGGCGGACACTGAAGCTTTCTTT.

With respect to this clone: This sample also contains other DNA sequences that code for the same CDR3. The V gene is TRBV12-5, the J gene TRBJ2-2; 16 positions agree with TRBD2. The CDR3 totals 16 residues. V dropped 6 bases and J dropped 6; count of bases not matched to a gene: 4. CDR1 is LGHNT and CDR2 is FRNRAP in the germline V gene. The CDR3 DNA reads TGTGCTAGTGGCCCTGGGACTAGCGGGAGGGCCGGGGAGCTGTTTTTT. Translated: CASGPGTSGRAGELFF.

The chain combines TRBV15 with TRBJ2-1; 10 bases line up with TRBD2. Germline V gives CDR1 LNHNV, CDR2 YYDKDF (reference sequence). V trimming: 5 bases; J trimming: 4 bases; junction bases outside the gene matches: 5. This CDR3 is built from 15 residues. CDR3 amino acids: CATSGSSGGYNEQFF. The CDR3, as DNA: TGTGCCACCAGCGGATCTAGCGGGGGATACAATGAGCAGTTCTTC.

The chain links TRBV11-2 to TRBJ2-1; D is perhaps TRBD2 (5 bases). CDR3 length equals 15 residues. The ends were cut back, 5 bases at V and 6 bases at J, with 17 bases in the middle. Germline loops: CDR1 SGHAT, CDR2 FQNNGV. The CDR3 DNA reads TGTGCCAGCAGCCTTAGCGTCCCGCCGGTCAATGAGCAGTTCTTC. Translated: CASSLSVPPVNEQFF.

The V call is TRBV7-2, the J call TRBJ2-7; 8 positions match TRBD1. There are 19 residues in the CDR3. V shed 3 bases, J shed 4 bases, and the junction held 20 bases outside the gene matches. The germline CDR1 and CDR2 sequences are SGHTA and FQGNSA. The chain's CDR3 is CASSFLLRTGSPSDYEQYF. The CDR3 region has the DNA TGTGCCAGCAGCTTCCTTTTACGGACAGGGAGCCCAAGCGATTACGAGCAGTACTTC. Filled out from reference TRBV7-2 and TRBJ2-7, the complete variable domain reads GAGVSQSPSNKVTEKGKDVELRCDPISGHTALYWYRQSLGQGLEFLIYFQGNSAPDKSGLPSDRFSAERTGGSVSTLTIQRTQQEDSAVYLCASSFLLRTGSPSDYEQYFGPGTRLTVT.

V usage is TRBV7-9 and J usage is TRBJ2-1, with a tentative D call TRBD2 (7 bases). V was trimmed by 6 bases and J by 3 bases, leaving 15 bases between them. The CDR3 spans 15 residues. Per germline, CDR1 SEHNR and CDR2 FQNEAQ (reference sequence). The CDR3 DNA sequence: TGTGCCAGCAGTCGCTCGGGGGGCGACTACAATGAGCAGTTCTTC. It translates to CASSRSGGDYNEQFF.

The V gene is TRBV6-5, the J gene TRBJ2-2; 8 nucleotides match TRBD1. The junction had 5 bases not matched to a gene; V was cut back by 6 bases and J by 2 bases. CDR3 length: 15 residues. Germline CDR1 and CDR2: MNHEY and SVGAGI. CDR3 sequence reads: CASSRQGFNTGELFF. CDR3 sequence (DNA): TGTGCCAGCAGCAGACAGGGGTTTAACACCGGGGAGCTGTTTTTT.

CDR3 DNA sequence: TGTGCCAGCAGCCCTCTTGGGCTAGCGGGAGAAGATACGCAGTATTTT. Its translation is CASSPLGLAGEDTQYF. This rearrangement joins TRBV3-1 (or the pseudogene TRBV3-2) to TRBJ2-3; 10 positions match TRBD2. The CDR3 consists of 16 residues. The trim removed 4 bases at V and 5 bases at J, leaving 9 bases unmatched. CDR1 and CDR2 (germline): LGHDT, YNNKEL (reference sequence).

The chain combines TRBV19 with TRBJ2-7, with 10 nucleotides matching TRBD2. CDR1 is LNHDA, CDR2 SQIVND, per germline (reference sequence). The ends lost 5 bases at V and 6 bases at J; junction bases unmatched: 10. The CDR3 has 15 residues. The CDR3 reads CASSVTPAGGGEQYF. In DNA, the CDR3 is TGTGCCAGTAGTGTTACCCCAGCGGGAGGGGGCGAGCAGTACTTC.

The CDR3 DNA reads TGTGCCAGCAGCCTAACCCCAGGGGCAGCTTTCTTT. It translates to CASSLTPGAAFF. The V call is TRBV7-9, the J call TRBJ1-1, with a possible D match to TRBD1 (6 bases). Germline CDR1 is SEHNR and CDR2 is FQNEAQ (reference sequence). The V end lost 5 bases, the J end lost 10 bases, and 14 bases lay between the germline ends. The CDR3 extends over 12 amino acids. The full variable domain, completed using reference TRBV7-9 and TRBJ1-1, is DTGVSQNPRHKITKRGQNVTFRCDPISEHNRLYWYRQTLGQGPEFLTYFQNEAQLEKSRLLSDRFSAERPKGSFSTLEIQRTEQGDSAMYLCASSLTPGAAFFGQGTRLTVV.